This T cell receptor beta chain is from a study of CD8 T cells in Susac syndrome. Random hexamers were used to reverse transcribe the RNA input (about 0.5 to 1 ug). Using its own MiXCR run on the immunoSEQ multiplex PCR reads, TCRdb lists one record per CDR3 protein. The sample has under 200,000 distinct CDR3 sequences, roughly nine tenths seen once. V shed 6 bases and J 5 bases; nucleotides not matched to a gene: 10. Germline CDR1 reads SGHTA; CDR2 reads FQGNSA. The CDR3 sequence is 15 residues long. Broader study findings: When the CD4+ T cell repertoires of patients with Susac syndrome were examined, they did not show any clonal expansion.

Points on this clonotype: The antigen is not known.

CD8+ and CD4+ T cells from blood underwent TCR beta sequencing, which was carried out in a high-throughput format. The authors negatively isolated CD8+ and CD4+ T cells and FACS-enriched TEMRA cells. The rearrangement links TRBV7-2 to TRBJ2-5; TRBD2 matches at 9 bases. The specimen was CD4+ T cells from PBMCs. This TCR came from a human donor with Susac syndrome. In DNA form, the CDR3 reads TGTGCCAGCAGTTTAAGACTAGCGGAGGGGGAGACCCAGTACTTC. Translating gives CASSLRLAEGETQYF.